The 5 T cell receptor beta chains given below trace back to one sample, sequenced in a study of shared clonotypes between healthy human individuals. Libraries were prepared by immunoSEQ multiplex PCR; TCRdb keeps only in-frame clonotypes and omits some of them. In the table there are more than 2 million clones, roughly 96% of which are singletons. The material sequenced was naive CD4+ T cells sorted from blood. Subset meaning: CD45RA+ positively selected. All receptors come from a man younger than 35 in good health.

The gene calls are TRBV6-6 and TRBJ1-4, with unresolved D. Trimming pared 2 bases from V and 4 bases from J, leaving 5 bases between. The CDR3 is 13 amino acids. Germline V lookup: CDR1 MNHNY, CDR2 SVGAGI (reference sequence). CDR3 in DNA: TGTGCCAGCAGTTACCGGATTAATGAAAAACTGTTTTTT. Protein: CASSYRINEKLFF.

The genes are TRBV5-1 and TRBJ2-5, with TRBD2 identical over 9 bases. CDR1 and CDR2 from the germline V gene are SGHRS and YFSETQ. The CDR3 totals 15 residues. V was pared by 5 bases and J by 1 base, with 6 bases of the junction left unmatched. CDR3 residues: CASRESGGSQETQYF. The CDR3 DNA is TGCGCCAGCAGAGAGAGCGGGGGGTCCCAAGAGACCCAGTACTTC.

The CDR3 DNA sequence: TGCGCCAGCAGCAGCCGGGACTCAAAAGAGACCCAGTACTTC. Protein sequence: CASSSRDSKETQYF. V gene TRBV5-1 combines with J gene TRBJ2-5; tentative D call: TRBD2 (6 bases). This CDR3 is built from 14 residues. V dropped 4 bases and J dropped 3 bases, with 13 bases sitting between them. Germline CDR1 and CDR2: SGHRS and YFSETQ.

V and J are TRBV10-3 and TRBJ2-3; D remains unclear. The germline V gene encodes CDR1 ENHRY and CDR2 SYGVKD. The germline V and J ends were trimmed by 0 bases and 14 bases, with 12 bases remaining between them. This CDR3 is 12 amino acids long. For the CDR3, the DNA is TGTGCCATCAGTGAGTCTCGGTTATGGGGGTATTTT. Its protein product is CAISESRLWGYF.

The rearrangement joins TRBV25-1 to TRBJ1-4; D is undetermined. This CDR3 is 15 amino acids long. The germline V gene has CDR1 MGHDK and CDR2 SYGVNS. Trimming left V 2 bases short and J 5 bases short, with 12 bases between. The CDR3 DNA sequence: TGTGCCAGCAGTGAAGGGGTAACGTCAAATGAAAAACTGTTTTTT. It encodes CASSEGVTSNEKLFF.